A selection of T cell receptor beta chains follows, all from one sample in a study of blood T cell repertoires in COVID-19. The method was immunoSEQ multiplex PCR; TCRdb's version includes in-frame clones alone and lacks a portion of them. The sample includes about 220,000 clones, 85% of them seen just once. Input material: peripheral blood. These TCRs come from a woman in her seventies with COVID-19, enrolled during active disease. Each CDR3 is given with its conserved first and last residue. The order of the fields is V gene, J gene, clone size, D gene, CDR3 protein, CDR3 DNA. A D gene is named only where the DNA matches it firmly. The size entry is marked missing in some rows and otherwise reads once, few, many or a size class.

V gene: TRBV30
J gene: TRBJ2-6
clone size: .
D gene: TRBD2
CDR3 protein: CAWRPRLPGLAGHSGANVLTF
CDR3 DNA: TGTGCCTGGAGACCAAGACTCCCGGGACTAGCGGGGCACTCTGGGGCCAACGTCCTGACTTTC

V gene: TRBV19
J gene: TRBJ1-5
clone size: .
D gene: .
CDR3 protein: CASSALQGSVQPQHF
CDR3 DNA: TGTGCCAGTAGTGCGCTACAGGGTTCAGTTCAGCCCCAGCATTTT

V gene: TRBV7-8
J gene: TRBJ1-1
clone size: .
D gene: .
CDR3 protein: CASSRGVMSTEAFF
CDR3 DNA: TGTGCCAGCAGCCGAGGTGTGATGAGCACTGAAGCTTTCTTT

V gene: TRBV4-2
J gene: TRBJ2-1
clone size: .
D gene: .
CDR3 protein: CASSQPGGKNNEQFF
CDR3 DNA: TGTGCCAGCAGCCAACCAGGGGGGAAAAACAATGAGCAGTTCTTC

V gene: TRBV6-5
J gene: TRBJ1-1
clone size: .
D gene: TRBD1
CDR3 protein: CASRSGTGRTEAFF
CDR3 DNA: TGTGCCAGCAGGTCCGGGACAGGGCGCACTGAAGCTTTCTTT

V gene: TRBV7-8
J gene: TRBJ1-2
clone size: once
D gene: .
CDR3 protein: CASSLARGGTSNYGYTF
CDR3 DNA: TGTGCCAGCAGCTTAGCGAGAGGCGGGACTTCTAACTATGGCTACACCTTC

V gene: TRBV9
J gene: TRBJ1-6
clone size: .
D gene: TRBD1
CDR3 protein: CASSDAGTGNNSPLHF
CDR3 DNA: TGTGCCAGCAGCGATGCCGGGACAGGGAATAATTCACCCCTCCACTTT

V gene: TRBV5-4
J gene: TRBJ1-3
clone size: .
D gene: TRBD1
CDR3 protein: CASSLQGPGNTIYF
CDR3 DNA: TGTGCCAGCAGCCTACAGGGGCCTGGAAACACCATATATTTT

V gene: TRBV9
J gene: TRBJ2-7
clone size: .
D gene: .
CDR3 protein: CASSAGTYNSGEQYF
CDR3 DNA: TGTGCCAGCAGCGCCGGGACATATAACTCTGGCGAGCAGTACTTC

V gene: TRBV5-5
J gene: TRBJ2-6
clone size: .
D gene: TRBD1
CDR3 protein: CASSWDRASGANVLTF
CDR3 DNA: TGTGCCAGCAGCTGGGACAGGGCCTCTGGGGCCAACGTCCTGACTTTC

V gene: TRBV7-3
J gene: TRBJ2-3
clone size: .
D gene: TRBD2
CDR3 protein: CASSSGTSGVMSDTQYF
CDR3 DNA: TGTGCCAGCAGCTCGGGGACTAGCGGGGTGATGTCAGATACGCAGTATTTT

V gene: TRBV6-2/TRBV6-3
J gene: TRBJ1-1
clone size: once
D gene: TRBD1
CDR3 protein: CASSYLGQGAPNTEAFF
CDR3 DNA: TGTGCCAGCAGTTACCTGGGACAGGGGGCGCCGAACACTGAAGCTTTCTTT

V gene: TRBV4-2
J gene: TRBJ1-1
clone size: .
D gene: TRBD1
CDR3 protein: CASSITGGNTEAFF
CDR3 DNA: TGTGCCAGCAGCATAACAGGGGGGAACACTGAAGCTTTCTTT

V gene: TRBV18
J gene: TRBJ2-5
clone size: .
D gene: .
CDR3 protein: CASSPGTHQETQYF
CDR3 DNA: TGTGCCAGCTCACCAGGGACACACCAAGAGACCCAGTACTTC

V gene: TRBV27
J gene: TRBJ2-5
clone size: once
D gene: TRBD1
CDR3 protein: CASSKGQGSQETQYF
CDR3 DNA: TGTGCCAGCAGCAAAGGACAGGGCAGCCAAGAGACCCAGTACTTC

V gene: TRBV29-1
J gene: TRBJ1-2
clone size: .
D gene: .
CDR3 protein: CSVTTGRYGYTF
CDR3 DNA: TGCAGCGTTACAACAGGCCGCTATGGCTACACCTTC

V gene: TRBV10-1
J gene: TRBJ1-2
clone size: .
D gene: .
CDR3 protein: CASSGEKGEDGYTF
CDR3 DNA: TGCGCCAGCAGTGGGGAAAAAGGGGAAGATGGCTACACCTTC

V gene: TRBV7-9
J gene: TRBJ1-3
clone size: few
D gene: .
CDR3 protein: CASSLAGATGNTIYF
CDR3 DNA: TGTGCCAGCAGCTTAGCAGGGGCTACTGGAAACACCATATATTTT

V gene: TRBV11-3
J gene: TRBJ2-3
clone size: .
D gene: .
CDR3 protein: CASSLDPGGVITDTQYF
CDR3 DNA: TGTGCCAGCAGCTTAGATCCGGGCGGGGTGATCACAGATACGCAGTATTTT

V gene: TRBV5-6
J gene: TRBJ1-5
clone size: few
D gene: .
CDR3 protein: CASSLRLAIQPQHF
CDR3 DNA: TGTGCCAGCAGCTTGAGATTAGCAATTCAGCCCCAGCATTTT

V gene: TRBV2
J gene: TRBJ2-5
clone size: .
D gene: TRBD2
CDR3 protein: CASSGTSSGGTQYF
CDR3 DNA: TGTGCCAGCAGTGGGACTAGCAGTGGGGGGACCCAGTACTTC

V gene: TRBV10-1
J gene: TRBJ2-7
clone size: .
D gene: TRBD1
CDR3 protein: CANLDRGSSYEQYF
CDR3 DNA: TGCGCCAACTTGGACAGGGGTAGCTCCTACGAGCAGTACTTC

V gene: TRBV6-6
J gene: TRBJ1-5
clone size: .
D gene: TRBD1
CDR3 protein: CASSPLTGASQPQHF
CDR3 DNA: TGTGCCAGCAGTCCGCTTACAGGGGCTAGTCAGCCCCAGCATTTT

V gene: TRBV3-1/TRBV3-2
J gene: TRBJ2-1
clone size: .
D gene: TRBD1
CDR3 protein: CASSQMGQARGFF
CDR3 DNA: TGTGCCAGCAGCCAAATGGGACAGGCCCGGGGGTTCTTC

V gene: TRBV5-8
J gene: TRBJ2-6
clone size: .
D gene: .
CDR3 protein: CASRYSGANVLTF
CDR3 DNA: TGTGCCAGCAGGTACTCTGGGGCCAACGTCCTGACTTTC

V gene: TRBV4-1
J gene: TRBJ2-1
clone size: .
D gene: .
CDR3 protein: CASGGGPYNEQFF
CDR3 DNA: TGCGCCAGCGGCGGGGGCCCATACAATGAGCAGTTCTTC

V gene: TRBV2
J gene: TRBJ2-3
clone size: few
D gene: TRBD2
CDR3 protein: CASSPSSGTFTDTQYF
CDR3 DNA: TGTGCCAGCAGTCCTAGTAGCGGGACCTTCACAGATACGCAGTATTTT

V gene: TRBV5-6
J gene: TRBJ2-7
clone size: .
D gene: .
CDR3 protein: CASSRYEQYF
CDR3 DNA: TGTGCCAGCAGCCGCTACGAGCAGTACTTC

V gene: TRBV24-1
J gene: TRBJ2-3
clone size: .
D gene: TRBD2
CDR3 protein: CATSVPGGDTQYF
CDR3 DNA: TGTGCCACCAGTGTCCCGGGGGGGGATACGCAGTATTTT

V gene: TRBV9
J gene: TRBJ2-1
clone size: .
D gene: TRBD2
CDR3 protein: CASSAGTSGGENEQFF
CDR3 DNA: TGTGCCAGCAGCGCCGGGACTAGCGGGGGGGAAAATGAGCAGTTCTTC

V gene: TRBV24-1
J gene: TRBJ2-3
clone size: .
D gene: .
CDR3 protein: CATSDRAGGQYSTDTQYF
CDR3 DNA: TGTGCCACCAGTGACCGCGCGGGCGGACAGTACTCCACAGATACGCAGTATTTT

V gene: TRBV4-1
J gene: TRBJ2-1
clone size: .
D gene: .
CDR3 protein: CASSQITGSSYNEQFF
CDR3 DNA: TGCGCCAGCAGCCAAATAACAGGAAGCTCCTACAATGAGCAGTTCTTC

V gene: TRBV27
J gene: TRBJ2-7
clone size: .
D gene: .
CDR3 protein: CASSLSGRDEQYF
CDR3 DNA: TGTGCCAGCAGTTTATCAGGCAGGGACGAGCAGTACTTC

V gene: TRBV4-3
J gene: TRBJ1-2
clone size: once
D gene: .
CDR3 protein: CASSQGQAPNYGYTF
CDR3 DNA: TGCGCCAGCAGCCAAGGGCAGGCTCCTAACTATGGCTACACCTTC

V gene: TRBV7-8
J gene: TRBJ2-7
clone size: .
D gene: TRBD2
CDR3 protein: CASSLGTSGRYEQYF
CDR3 DNA: TGTGCCAGCAGCTTAGGGACTAGCGGGAGATACGAGCAGTACTTC

V gene: TRBV7-3
J gene: TRBJ2-1
clone size: .
D gene: TRBD2
CDR3 protein: CASKRGDGTYNEQFF
CDR3 DNA: TGTGCCAGCAAGCGGGGCGACGGAACTTACAATGAGCAGTTCTTC

V gene: TRBV6-6
J gene: TRBJ2-5
clone size: .
D gene: .
CDR3 protein: CASTRPMGDNRGTQYF
CDR3 DNA: TGTGCCAGCACCCGACCCATGGGTGACAACCGGGGGACCCAGTACTTC

V gene: TRBV11-2
J gene: TRBJ2-5
clone size: .
D gene: .
CDR3 protein: CASSLERGEGETQYF
CDR3 DNA: TGTGCCAGCAGCTTAGAGCGGGGTGAAGGGGAGACCCAGTACTTC

V gene: TRBV7-2
J gene: TRBJ1-1
clone size: .
D gene: .
CDR3 protein: CASSLVPARGGYTEAFF
CDR3 DNA: TGTGCCAGCAGCTTAGTACCGGCCCGGGGGGGTTACACTGAAGCTTTCTTT

V gene: TRBV9
J gene: TRBJ2-5
clone size: .
D gene: .
CDR3 protein: CASSVALADQETQYF
CDR3 DNA: TGTGCCAGCAGCGTAGCTCTGGCAGATCAAGAGACCCAGTACTTC

V gene: TRBV28
J gene: TRBJ1-1
clone size: .
D gene: .
CDR3 protein: CASSLAGARDTEAFF
CDR3 DNA: TGTGCCAGCAGTTTGGCAGGGGCAAGGGACACTGAAGCTTTCTTT

V gene: TRBV18
J gene: TRBJ1-3
clone size: .
D gene: TRBD1
CDR3 protein: CASTGDSGNTIYF
CDR3 DNA: TGTGCCAGCACAGGGGACTCTGGAAACACCATATATTTT

V gene: TRBV7-8
J gene: TRBJ2-7
clone size: .
D gene: .
CDR3 protein: CASSPPSSYEQYF
CDR3 DNA: TGTGCCAGCAGCCCTCCGTCCAGTTACGAGCAGTACTTC

V gene: TRBV5-1
J gene: TRBJ1-4
clone size: .
D gene: .
CDR3 protein: CASSRNRDLATNEKLFF
CDR3 DNA: TGCGCCAGCAGCCGGAACAGAGACCTTGCAACTAATGAAAAACTGTTTTTT

V gene: TRBV6-2/TRBV6-3
J gene: TRBJ2-7
clone size: .
D gene: TRBD1
CDR3 protein: CASSYSIDLGQVYEQYF
CDR3 DNA: TGTGCCAGCAGTTACTCGATTGATCTGGGACAGGTCTACGAGCAGTACTTC

V gene: TRBV4-3
J gene: TRBJ2-3
clone size: .
D gene: .
CDR3 protein: CASSQEGRGTDTQYF
CDR3 DNA: TGCGCCAGCAGCCAAGAGGGCAGGGGCACAGATACGCAGTATTTT

V gene: TRBV12-3/TRBV12-4
J gene: TRBJ1-5
clone size: .
D gene: TRBD1
CDR3 protein: CASSQGAHQPQHF
CDR3 DNA: TGTGCCAGCAGTCAGGGGGCCCATCAGCCCCAGCATTTT

V gene: TRBV5-4
J gene: TRBJ2-5
clone size: once
D gene: TRBD2
CDR3 protein: CASSLGVPRVAGEETQYF
CDR3 DNA: TGTGCCAGCAGCTTGGGGGTTCCGAGGGTAGCGGGAGAAGAGACCCAGTACTTC

V gene: TRBV28
J gene: TRBJ1-6
clone size: once
D gene: .
CDR3 protein: CASSFRGTSSYNSPLHF
CDR3 DNA: TGTGCCAGCAGTTTTAGGGGAACCAGCTCCTATAATTCACCCCTCCACTTT

V gene: TRBV9
J gene: TRBJ1-2
clone size: .
D gene: TRBD1
CDR3 protein: CASSVNPEGTGGVNYGYTF
CDR3 DNA: TGTGCCAGCAGCGTCAACCCCGAGGGGACAGGGGGTGTGAACTATGGCTACACCTTC

V gene: TRBV3-1/TRBV3-2
J gene: TRBJ2-1
clone size: .
D gene: .
CDR3 protein: CASSQHPSAKRNEQFF
CDR3 DNA: TGTGCCAGCAGCCAACATCCTAGCGCCAAACGCAATGAGCAGTTCTTC

V gene: TRBV6-1
J gene: TRBJ1-3
clone size: .
D gene: .
CDR3 protein: CASSDLFGRGRGNTIYF
CDR3 DNA: TGTGCCAGCAGTGACCTCTTCGGAAGGGGTAGGGGAAACACCATATATTTT

V gene: TRBV2
J gene: TRBJ2-2
clone size: .
D gene: .
CDR3 protein: CASSEKRPTNTGELFF
CDR3 DNA: TGTGCCAGCAGTGAGAAGCGGCCAACGAACACCGGGGAGCTGTTTTTT

V gene: TRBV19
J gene: TRBJ2-7
clone size: .
D gene: .
CDR3 protein: CASSIAGTRTYEQYF
CDR3 DNA: TGTGCCAGTAGTATAGCCGGGACTCGTACCTACGAGCAGTACTTC

V gene: TRBV5-1
J gene: TRBJ1-5
clone size: .
D gene: .
CDR3 protein: CASSLDVGSNQPQHF
CDR3 DNA: TGCGCCAGCAGCTTGGACGTCGGGTCCAATCAGCCCCAGCATTTT

V gene: TRBV6-5
J gene: TRBJ2-1
clone size: .
D gene: .
CDR3 protein: CASTRRESSYNEQFF
CDR3 DNA: TGTGCCAGCACCCGCAGGGAAAGCTCCTACAATGAGCAGTTCTTC

V gene: TRBV4-1
J gene: TRBJ1-1
clone size: once
D gene: .
CDR3 protein: CASSQGRGFETEAFF
CDR3 DNA: TGCGCCAGCAGCCAAGGTCGAGGGTTTGAGACTGAAGCTTTCTTT

V gene: TRBV4-1
J gene: TRBJ1-1
clone size: .
D gene: .
CDR3 protein: CASSQENRVGTEAFF
CDR3 DNA: TGCGCCAGCAGCCAAGAGAACAGGGTTGGCACTGAAGCTTTCTTT

V gene: TRBV27
J gene: TRBJ2-2
clone size: once
D gene: TRBD1
CDR3 protein: CASSQTQGASGELFF
CDR3 DNA: TGTGCCAGCAGCCAGACCCAGGGGGCGAGCGGGGAGCTGTTTTTT